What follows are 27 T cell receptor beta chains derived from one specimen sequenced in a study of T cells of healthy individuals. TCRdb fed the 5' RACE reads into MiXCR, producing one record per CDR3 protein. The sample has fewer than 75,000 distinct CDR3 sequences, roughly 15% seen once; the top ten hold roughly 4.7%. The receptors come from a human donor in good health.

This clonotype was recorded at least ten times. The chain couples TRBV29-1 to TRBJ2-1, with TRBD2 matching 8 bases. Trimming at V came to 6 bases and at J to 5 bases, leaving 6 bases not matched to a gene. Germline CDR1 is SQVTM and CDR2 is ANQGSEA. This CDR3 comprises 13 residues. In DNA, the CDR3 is TGCAGCGTGGGAGGACTAGCCCACAATGAGCAGTTCTTC. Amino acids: CSVGGLAHNEQFF.

The CDR3 DNA follows: TGTGCCAGCAGCCCCAGGGAGAACACTGAAGCTTTCTTT. Its protein product is CASSPRENTEAFF. This chain joins TRBV11-2 and TRBJ1-1, with a tentative D call TRBD1 (5 bases). V was cut by 5 bases and J by 1 base, with 8 bases left in between. The CDR3 has 13 amino acids. The germline CDR1 and CDR2 sequences are SGHAT and FQNNGV. Full variable domain (outside the CDR3, taken from reference TRBV11-2 and TRBJ1-1): EAGVAQSPRYKIIEKRQSVAFWCNPISGHATLYWYQQILGQGPKLLIQFQNNGVVDDSQLPKDRFSAERLKGVDSTLKIQPAKLEDSAVYLCASSPRENTEAFFGQGTRLTVV.

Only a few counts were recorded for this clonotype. The CDR3 coding sequence is TGTGCCAGCAGCTCGACAGGGCTTAGCAATCAGCCCCAGCATTTT. Translation gives CASSSTGLSNQPQHF. The chain has TRBV28 and TRBJ1-5; TRBD1 matches 7 bases. The germline gives CDR1 MDHEN, CDR2 SYDVKM. This CDR3 comprises 15 residues. V lost 6 bases and J lost 0; bases outside the gene matches: 5.

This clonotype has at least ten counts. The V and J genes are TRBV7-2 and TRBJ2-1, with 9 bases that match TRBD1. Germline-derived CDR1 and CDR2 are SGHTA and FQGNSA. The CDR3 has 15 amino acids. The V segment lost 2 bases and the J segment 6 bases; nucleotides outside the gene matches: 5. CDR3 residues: CASSLSTGGGNEQFF. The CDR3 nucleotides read TGTGCCAGCAGCTTATCGACAGGGGGGGGCAATGAGCAGTTCTTC.

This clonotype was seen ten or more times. CDR3 sequence: CASSPRDRGDNGYTF. The CDR3 DNA reads as TGTGCCAGCAGTCCTAGGGACAGGGGGGACAATGGCTACACCTTC. V gene TRBV12-3 or TRBV12-4 combines with J gene TRBJ1-2, with 11 bases matching TRBD1. This CDR3 spans 15 amino acids. The J segment lost 6 bases and the V segment lost 5 bases, leaving 8 bases of the junction unmatched.

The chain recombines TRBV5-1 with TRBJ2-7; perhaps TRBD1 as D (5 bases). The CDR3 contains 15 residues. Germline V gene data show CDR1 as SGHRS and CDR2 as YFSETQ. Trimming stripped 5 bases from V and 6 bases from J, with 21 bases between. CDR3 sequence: CASSIRAQALGEQYF. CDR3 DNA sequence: TGCGCCAGCAGTATCAGAGCACAGGCTTTGGGCGAGCAGTACTTC.

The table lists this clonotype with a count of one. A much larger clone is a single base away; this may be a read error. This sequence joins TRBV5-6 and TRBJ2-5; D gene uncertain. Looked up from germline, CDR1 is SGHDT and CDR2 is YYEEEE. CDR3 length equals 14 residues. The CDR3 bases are TGTGCCAGCAGCTTGACTCTGAAGGAAGAGACCAAGTACTTC. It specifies CASSLTLKEETKYF.

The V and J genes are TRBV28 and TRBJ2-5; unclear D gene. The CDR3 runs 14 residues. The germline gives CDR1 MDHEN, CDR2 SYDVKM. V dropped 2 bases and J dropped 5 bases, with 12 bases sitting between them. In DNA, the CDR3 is TGTGCCAGCAGTTTACAGTCCGGGTTGGAGACCCAGTACTTC. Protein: CASSLQSGLETQYF.

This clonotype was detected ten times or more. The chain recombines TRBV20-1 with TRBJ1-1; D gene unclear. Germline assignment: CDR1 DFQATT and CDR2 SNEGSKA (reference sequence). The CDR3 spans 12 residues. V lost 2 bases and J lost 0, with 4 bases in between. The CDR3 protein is CSARLMNTEAFF. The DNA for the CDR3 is TGCAGTGCTAGACTCATGAACACTGAAGCTTTCTTT.

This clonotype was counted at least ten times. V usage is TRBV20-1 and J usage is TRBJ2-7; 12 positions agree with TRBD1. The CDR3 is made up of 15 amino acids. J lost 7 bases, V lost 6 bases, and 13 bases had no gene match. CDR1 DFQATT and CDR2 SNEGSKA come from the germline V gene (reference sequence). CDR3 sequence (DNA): TGCAGTGCCGCTAACCCGGGACAGGGGGCGCGAGAGCAGTACTTC. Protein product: CSAANPGQGAREQYF.

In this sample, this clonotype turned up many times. The CDR3 DNA follows: TGTGCCAGCAGCTTAGACGCCCCCCCCCATGAGCAGTTCTTC. Translated, it gives CASSLDAPPHEQFF. The V call is TRBV7-9, the J call TRBJ2-1; D remains unclear. V was pared by 1 base and J by 8 bases, with 12 bases between. The CDR3 contains 14 residues. Per the germline V gene, CDR1 is SEHNR and CDR2 is FQNEAQ (reference sequence).

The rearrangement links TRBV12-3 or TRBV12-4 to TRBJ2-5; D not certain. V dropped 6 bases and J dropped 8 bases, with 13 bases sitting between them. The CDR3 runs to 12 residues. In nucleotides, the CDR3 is TGTGCCAGCAGCGCTATAAGGGCCACCCAGTACTTC. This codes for CASSAIRATQYF.

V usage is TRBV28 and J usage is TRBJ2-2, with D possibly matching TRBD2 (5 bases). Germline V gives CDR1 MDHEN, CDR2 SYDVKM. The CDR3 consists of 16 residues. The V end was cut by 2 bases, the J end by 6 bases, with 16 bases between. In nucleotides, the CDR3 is TGTGCCAGCAGTTTAGCCCAACGGGGTTTCGCCGGGGAGCTGTTTTTT. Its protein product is CASSLAQRGFAGELFF. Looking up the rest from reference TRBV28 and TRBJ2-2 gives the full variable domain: DVKVTQSSRYLVKRTGEKVFLECVQDMDHENMFWYRQDPGLGLRLIYFSYDVKMKEKGDIPEGYSVSREKKERFSLILESASTNQTSMYLCASSLAQRGFAGELFFGEGSRLTVL.

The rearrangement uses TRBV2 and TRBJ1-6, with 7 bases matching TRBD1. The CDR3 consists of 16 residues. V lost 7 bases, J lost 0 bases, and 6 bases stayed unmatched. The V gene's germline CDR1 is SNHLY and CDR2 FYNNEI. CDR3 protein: CASKLRQGSYNSPLHF. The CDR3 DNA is TGTGCCAGCAAACTTAGACAGGGCTCCTATAATTCACCCCTCCACTTT.

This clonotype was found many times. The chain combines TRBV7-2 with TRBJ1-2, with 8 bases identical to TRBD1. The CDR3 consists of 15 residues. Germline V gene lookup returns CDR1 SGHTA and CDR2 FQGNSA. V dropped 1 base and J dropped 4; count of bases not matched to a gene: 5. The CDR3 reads CASSLGAGGGYGYTF. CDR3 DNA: TGTGCCAGCAGCTTAGGTGCAGGGGGCGGCTATGGCTACACCTTC.

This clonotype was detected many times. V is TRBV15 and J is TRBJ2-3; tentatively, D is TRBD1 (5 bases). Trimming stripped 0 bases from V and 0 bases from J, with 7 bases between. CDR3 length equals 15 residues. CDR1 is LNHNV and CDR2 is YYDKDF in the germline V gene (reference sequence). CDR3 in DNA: TGTGCCACCAGCAGAGAAAGGGGAAGCACAGATACGCAGTATTTT. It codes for CATSRERGSTDTQYF.

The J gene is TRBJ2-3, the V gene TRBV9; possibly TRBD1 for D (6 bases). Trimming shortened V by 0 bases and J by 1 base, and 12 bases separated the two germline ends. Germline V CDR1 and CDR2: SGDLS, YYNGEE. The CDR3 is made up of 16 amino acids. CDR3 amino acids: CASSVDSGAGTDTQYF. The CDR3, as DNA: TGTGCCAGCAGCGTAGACTCAGGGGCAGGCACAGATACGCAGTATTTT.

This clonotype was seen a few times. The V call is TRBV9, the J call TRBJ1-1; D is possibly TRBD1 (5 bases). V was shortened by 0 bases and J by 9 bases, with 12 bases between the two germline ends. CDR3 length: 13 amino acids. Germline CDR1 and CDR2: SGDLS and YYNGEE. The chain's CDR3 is CASSVELGPKAFF. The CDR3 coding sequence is TGTGCCAGCAGCGTAGAGTTGGGACCCAAAGCTTTCTTT.

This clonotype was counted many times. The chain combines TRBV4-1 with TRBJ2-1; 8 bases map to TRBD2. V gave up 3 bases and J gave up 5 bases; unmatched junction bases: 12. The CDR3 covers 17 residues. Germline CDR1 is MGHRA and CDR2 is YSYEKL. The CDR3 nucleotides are TGCGCCAGCAGCCAGCGCTTACCACTAGCGGATAACAATGAGCAGTTCTTC. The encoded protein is CASSQRLPLADNNEQFF.

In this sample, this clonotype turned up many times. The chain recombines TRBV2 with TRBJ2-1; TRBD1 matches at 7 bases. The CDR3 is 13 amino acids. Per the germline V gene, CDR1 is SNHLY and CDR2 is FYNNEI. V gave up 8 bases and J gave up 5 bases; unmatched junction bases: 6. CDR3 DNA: TGTGCCAGCCAACGGGACAGTAACAATGAGCAGTTCTTC. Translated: CASQRDSNNEQFF.

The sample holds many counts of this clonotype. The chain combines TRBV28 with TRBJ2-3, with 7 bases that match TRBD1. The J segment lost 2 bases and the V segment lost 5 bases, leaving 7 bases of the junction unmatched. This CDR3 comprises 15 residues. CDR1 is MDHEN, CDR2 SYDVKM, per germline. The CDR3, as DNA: TGTGCCAGCAGTGCGACGACAGGGACCACAGATACGCAGTATTTT. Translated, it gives CASSATTGTTDTQYF.

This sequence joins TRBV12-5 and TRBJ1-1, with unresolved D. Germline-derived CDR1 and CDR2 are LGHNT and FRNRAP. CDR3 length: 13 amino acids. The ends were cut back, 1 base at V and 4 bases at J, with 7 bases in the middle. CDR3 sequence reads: CASGLAPVTEAFF. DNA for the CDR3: TGTGCTAGTGGTTTGGCCCCGGTCACTGAAGCTTTCTTT.

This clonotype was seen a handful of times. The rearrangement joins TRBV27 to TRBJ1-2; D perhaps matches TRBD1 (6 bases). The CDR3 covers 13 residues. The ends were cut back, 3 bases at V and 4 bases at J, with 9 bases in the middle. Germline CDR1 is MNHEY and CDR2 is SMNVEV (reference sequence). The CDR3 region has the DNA TGTGCCAGCAGTTTTCAACAGGGCTATGGCTACACCTTC. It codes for CASSFQQGYGYTF.

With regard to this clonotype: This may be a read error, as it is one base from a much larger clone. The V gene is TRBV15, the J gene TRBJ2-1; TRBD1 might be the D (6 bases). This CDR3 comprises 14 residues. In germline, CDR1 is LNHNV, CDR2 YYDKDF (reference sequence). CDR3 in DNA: TGTGTCACCAGCAGCTCCGGACAGAGAAATGAGCAGTTCTTC. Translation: CVTSSSGQRNEQFF.

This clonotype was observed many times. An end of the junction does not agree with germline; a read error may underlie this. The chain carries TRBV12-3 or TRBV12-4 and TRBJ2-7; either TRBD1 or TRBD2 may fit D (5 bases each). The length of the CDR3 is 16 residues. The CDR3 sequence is CASIPQPGAPSHEQYF. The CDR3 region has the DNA TGTGCCAGCATTCCACAACCCGGGGCACCCTCCCACGAGCAGTACTTC.

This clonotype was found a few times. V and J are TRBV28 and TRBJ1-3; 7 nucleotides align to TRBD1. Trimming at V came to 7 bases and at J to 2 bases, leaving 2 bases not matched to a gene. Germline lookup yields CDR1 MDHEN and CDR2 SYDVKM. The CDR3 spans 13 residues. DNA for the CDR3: TGTGCCAGCATGACAGGGACTGGAAACACCATATATTTT. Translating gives CASMTGTGNTIYF. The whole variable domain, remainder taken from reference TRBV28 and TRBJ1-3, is DVKVTQSSRYLVKRTGEKVFLECVQDMDHENMFWYRQDPGLGLRLIYFSYDVKMKEKGDIPEGYSVSREKKERFSLILESASTNQTSMYLCASMTGTGNTIYFGEGSWLTVV.

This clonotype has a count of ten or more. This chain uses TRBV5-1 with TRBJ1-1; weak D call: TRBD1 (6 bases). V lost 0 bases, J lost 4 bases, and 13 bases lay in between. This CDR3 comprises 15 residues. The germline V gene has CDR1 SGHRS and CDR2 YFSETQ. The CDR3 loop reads CASSLEGGESTEAFF. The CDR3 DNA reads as TGCGCCAGCAGCTTGGAGGGGGGGGAGAGCACTGAAGCTTTCTTT.